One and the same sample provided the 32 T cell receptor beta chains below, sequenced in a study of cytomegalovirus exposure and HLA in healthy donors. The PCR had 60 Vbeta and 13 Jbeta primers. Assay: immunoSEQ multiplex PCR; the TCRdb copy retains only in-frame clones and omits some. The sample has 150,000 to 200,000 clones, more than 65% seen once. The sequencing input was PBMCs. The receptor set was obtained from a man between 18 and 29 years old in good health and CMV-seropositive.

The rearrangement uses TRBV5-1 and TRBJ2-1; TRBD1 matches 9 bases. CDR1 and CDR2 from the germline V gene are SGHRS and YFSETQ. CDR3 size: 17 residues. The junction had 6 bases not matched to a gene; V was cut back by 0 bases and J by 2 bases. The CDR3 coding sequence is TGCGCCAGCAGCTTGGGGACCGGGACAGGGCCCTACAATGAGCAGTTCTTC. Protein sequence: CASSLGTGTGPYNEQFF.

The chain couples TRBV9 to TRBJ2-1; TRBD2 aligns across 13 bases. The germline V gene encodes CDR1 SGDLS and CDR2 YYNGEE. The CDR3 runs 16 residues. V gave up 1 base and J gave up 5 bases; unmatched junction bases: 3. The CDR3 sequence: CASSVLGTSGNNEQFF. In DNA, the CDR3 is TGTGCCAGCAGCGTACTCGGGACTAGCGGGAACAATGAGCAGTTCTTC.

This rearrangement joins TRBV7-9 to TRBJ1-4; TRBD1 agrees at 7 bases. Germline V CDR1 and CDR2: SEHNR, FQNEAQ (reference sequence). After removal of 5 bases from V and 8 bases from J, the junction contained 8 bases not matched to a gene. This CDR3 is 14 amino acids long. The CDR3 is CASSIRDRPEKLFF. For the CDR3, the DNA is TGTGCCAGCAGCATCCGGGACAGACCCGAAAAACTGTTTTTT.

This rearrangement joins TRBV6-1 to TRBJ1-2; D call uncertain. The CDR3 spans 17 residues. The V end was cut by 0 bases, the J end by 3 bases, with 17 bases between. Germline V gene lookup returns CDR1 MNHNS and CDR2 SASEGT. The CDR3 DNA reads TGTGCCAGCAGTGAAGCGGTTGGGCAGAACTTTGACTATGGCTACACCTTC. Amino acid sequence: CASSEAVGQNFDYGYTF.

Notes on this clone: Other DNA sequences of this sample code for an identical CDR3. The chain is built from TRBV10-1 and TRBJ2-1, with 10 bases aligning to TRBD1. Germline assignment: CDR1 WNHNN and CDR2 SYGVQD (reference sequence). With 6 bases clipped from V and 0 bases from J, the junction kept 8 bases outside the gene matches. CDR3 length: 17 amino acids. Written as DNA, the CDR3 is TGCGCCAGCAGCTCTGGACAGGGGGAGTCCTCCTACAATGAGCAGTTCTTC. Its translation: CASSSGQGESSYNEQFF.

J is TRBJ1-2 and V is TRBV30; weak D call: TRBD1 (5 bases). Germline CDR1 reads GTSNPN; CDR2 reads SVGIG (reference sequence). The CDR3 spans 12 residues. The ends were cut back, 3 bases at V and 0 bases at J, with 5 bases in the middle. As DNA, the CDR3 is TGTGCCTGGAGGGACACTAACTATGGCTACACCTTC. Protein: CAWRDTNYGYTF.

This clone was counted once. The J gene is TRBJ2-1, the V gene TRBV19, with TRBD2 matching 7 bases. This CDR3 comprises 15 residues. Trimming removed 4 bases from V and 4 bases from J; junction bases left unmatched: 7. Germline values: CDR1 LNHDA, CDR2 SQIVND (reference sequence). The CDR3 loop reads CASSTTGLQYNEQFF. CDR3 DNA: TGTGCCAGTAGTACAACGGGACTACAATACAATGAGCAGTTCTTC.

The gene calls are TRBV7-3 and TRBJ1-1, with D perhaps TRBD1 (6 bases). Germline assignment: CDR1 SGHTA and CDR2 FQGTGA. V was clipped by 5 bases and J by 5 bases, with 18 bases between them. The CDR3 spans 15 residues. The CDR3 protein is CASSLTAGVGTEAFF. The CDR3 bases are TGTGCCAGCAGCCTCACCGCAGGGGTAGGAACTGAAGCTTTCTTT.

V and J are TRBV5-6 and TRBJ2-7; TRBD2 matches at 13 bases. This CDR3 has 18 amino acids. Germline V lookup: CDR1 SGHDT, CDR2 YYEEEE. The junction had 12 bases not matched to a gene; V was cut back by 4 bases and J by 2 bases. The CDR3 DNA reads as TGTGCCAGCAGCCTCCCCTCACTAGCGGGAGGGAGGCCCTACGAGCAGTACGTC. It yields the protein CASSLPSLAGGRPYEQYV.

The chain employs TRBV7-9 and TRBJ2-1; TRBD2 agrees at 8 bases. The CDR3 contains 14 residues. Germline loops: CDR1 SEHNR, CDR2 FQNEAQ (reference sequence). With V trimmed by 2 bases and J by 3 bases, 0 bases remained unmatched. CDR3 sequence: CASSLLAGYNEQFF. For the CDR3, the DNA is TGTGCCAGCAGCTTACTAGCGGGCTACAATGAGCAGTTCTTC.

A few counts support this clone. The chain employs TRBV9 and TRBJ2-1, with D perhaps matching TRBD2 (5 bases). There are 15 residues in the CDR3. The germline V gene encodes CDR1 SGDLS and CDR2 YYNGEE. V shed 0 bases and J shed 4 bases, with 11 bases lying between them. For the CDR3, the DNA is TGTGCCAGCAGCGTAGAGGTAGGGAGATACAATGAGCAGTTCTTC. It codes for CASSVEVGRYNEQFF.

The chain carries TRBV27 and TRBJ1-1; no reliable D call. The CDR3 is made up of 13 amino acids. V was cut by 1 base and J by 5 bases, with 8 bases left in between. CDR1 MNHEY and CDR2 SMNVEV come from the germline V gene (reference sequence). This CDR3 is CASSLLKLTEAFF. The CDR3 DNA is TGTGCCAGCAGTTTATTGAAGCTTACTGAAGCTTTCTTT.

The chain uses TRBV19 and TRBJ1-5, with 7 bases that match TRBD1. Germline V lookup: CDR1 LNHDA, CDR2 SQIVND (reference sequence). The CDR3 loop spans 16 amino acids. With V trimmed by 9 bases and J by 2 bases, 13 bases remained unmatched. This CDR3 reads CASTIDLGTGNQPQHF. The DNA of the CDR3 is TGTGCCAGCACGATCGACCTAGGGACAGGCAATCAGCCCCAGCATTTT.

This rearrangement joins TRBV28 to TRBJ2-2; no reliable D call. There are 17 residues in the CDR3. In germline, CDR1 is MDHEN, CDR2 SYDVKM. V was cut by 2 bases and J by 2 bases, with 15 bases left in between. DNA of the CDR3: TGTGCCAGCAGTTTAGGTCCCGGGTCAGAAAACACCGGGGAGCTGTTTTTT. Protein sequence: CASSLGPGSENTGELFF.

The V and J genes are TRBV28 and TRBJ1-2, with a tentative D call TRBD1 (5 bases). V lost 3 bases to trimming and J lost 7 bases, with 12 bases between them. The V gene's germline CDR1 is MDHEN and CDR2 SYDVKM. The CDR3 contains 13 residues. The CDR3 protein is CASSFQGVGGYTF. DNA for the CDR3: TGTGCCAGCAGTTTTCAGGGCGTCGGTGGCTACACCTTC.

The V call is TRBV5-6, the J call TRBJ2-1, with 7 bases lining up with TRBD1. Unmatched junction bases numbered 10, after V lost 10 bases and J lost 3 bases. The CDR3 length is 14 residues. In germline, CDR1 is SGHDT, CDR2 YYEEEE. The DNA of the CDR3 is TGTGCCGCCTCCGTAGGGGGCGGCTACAATGAGCAGTTCTTC. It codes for CAASVGGGYNEQFF.

The CDR3 DNA sequence: TGCGCCAGCAGCCAAGTCCAGACTAACTATGGCTACACCTTC. This gives the protein CASSQVQTNYGYTF. The rearrangement links TRBV4-1 to TRBJ1-2; the D is unclear. The V end lost 1 base, the J end lost 0 bases, and 6 bases lay between the germline ends. CDR3 size: 14 residues. CDR1 is MGHRA and CDR2 is YSYEKL in the germline V gene.

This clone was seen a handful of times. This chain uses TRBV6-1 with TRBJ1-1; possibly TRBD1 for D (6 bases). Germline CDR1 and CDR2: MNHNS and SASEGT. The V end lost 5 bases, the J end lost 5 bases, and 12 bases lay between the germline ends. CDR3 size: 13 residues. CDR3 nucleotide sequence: TGTGCCAGCAGTCTGGAGGGGGGGACTGAAGCTTTCTTT. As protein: CASSLEGGTEAFF.

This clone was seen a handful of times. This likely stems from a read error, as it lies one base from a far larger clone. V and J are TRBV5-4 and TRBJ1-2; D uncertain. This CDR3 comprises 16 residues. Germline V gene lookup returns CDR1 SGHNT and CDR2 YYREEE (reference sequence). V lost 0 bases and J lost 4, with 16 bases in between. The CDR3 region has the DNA TGTGCCAGCAGCTTGGTTTTCACACAATATCCCTATGGCTACACCTTC. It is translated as CASSLVFTQYPYGYTF.

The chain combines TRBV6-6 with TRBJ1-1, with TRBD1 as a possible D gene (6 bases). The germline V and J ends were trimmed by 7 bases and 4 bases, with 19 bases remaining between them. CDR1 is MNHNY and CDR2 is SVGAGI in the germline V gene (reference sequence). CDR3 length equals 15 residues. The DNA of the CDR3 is TGTGCCAGCACCCCCGAGTACAGGGCGGCCACTGAAGCTTTCTTT. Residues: CASTPEYRAATEAFF.

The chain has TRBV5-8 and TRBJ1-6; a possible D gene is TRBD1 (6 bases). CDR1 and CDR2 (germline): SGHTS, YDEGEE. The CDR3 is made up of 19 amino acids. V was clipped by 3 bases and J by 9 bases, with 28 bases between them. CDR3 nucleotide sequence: TGTGCCAGCAGCTACCTCAAGGGTGCAGACAGGTTTCTACCTTCACCCCTCCACTTT. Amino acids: CASSYLKGADRFLPSPLHF. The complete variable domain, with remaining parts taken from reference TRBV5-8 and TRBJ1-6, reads EAGVTQSPTHLIKTRGQQATLRCSPISGHTSVYWYQQALGLGLQFLLWYDEGEERNRGNFPPRFSGRQFPNYSSELNVNALELEDSALYLCASSYLKGADRFLPSPLHFGNGTRLTVT.

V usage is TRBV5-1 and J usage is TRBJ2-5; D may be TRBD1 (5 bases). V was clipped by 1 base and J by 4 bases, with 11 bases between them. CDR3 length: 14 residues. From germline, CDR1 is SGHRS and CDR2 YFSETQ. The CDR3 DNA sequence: TGCGCCAGCAGCTTGAGGGGTTTAGGAGAGACCCAGTACTTC. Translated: CASSLRGLGETQYF.

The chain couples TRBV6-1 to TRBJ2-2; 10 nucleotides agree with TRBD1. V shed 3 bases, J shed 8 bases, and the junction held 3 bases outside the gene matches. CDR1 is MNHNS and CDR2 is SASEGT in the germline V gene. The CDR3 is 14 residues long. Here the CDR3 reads CASSDGQGGGELFF. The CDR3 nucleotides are TGTGCCAGCAGTGACGGACAGGGGGGTGGGGAGCTGTTTTTT.

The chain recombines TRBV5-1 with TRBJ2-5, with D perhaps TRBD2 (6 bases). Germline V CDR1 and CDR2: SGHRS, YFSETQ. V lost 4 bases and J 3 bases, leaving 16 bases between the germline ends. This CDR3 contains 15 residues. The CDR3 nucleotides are TGCGCCAGCAGCACCCCCGGGGAGGCGAAAGAGACCCAGTACTTC. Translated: CASSTPGEAKETQYF.

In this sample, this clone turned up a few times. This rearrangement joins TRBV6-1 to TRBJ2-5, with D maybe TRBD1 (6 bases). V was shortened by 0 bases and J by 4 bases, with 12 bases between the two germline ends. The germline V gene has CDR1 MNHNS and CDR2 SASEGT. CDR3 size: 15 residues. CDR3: CASSEARQGIETQYF. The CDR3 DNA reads TGTGCCAGCAGTGAAGCTCGGCAGGGGATAGAGACCCAGTACTTC.

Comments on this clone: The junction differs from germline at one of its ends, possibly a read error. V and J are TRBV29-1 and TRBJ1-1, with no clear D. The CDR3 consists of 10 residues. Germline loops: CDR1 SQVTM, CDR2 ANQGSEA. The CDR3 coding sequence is TGCAGCGTTGAAGCTACCGAAGATAGCTTT. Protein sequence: CSVEATEDSF.

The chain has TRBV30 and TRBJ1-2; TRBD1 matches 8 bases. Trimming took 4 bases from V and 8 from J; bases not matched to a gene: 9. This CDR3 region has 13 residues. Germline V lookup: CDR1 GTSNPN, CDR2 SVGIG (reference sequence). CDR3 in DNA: TGTGCCTGGACTAGAGACAGGGGACCGGGCTACACCTTC. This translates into CAWTRDRGPGYTF.

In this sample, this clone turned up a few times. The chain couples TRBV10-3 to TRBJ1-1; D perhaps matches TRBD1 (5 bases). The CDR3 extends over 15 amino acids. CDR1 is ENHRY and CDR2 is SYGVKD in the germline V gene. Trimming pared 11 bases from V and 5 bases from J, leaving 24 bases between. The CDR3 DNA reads TGTGCCTCCCGGGGGAGTGACCTGGAGGGTACTGAAGCTTTCTTT. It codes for CASRGSDLEGTEAFF.

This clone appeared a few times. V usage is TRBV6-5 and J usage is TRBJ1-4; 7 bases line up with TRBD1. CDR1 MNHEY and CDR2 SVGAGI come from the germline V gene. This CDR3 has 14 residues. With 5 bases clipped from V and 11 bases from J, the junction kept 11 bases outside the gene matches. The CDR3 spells CASSTRDRRYKLFF. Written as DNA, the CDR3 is TGTGCCAGCAGTACCCGGGACAGACGGTACAAACTGTTTTTT.

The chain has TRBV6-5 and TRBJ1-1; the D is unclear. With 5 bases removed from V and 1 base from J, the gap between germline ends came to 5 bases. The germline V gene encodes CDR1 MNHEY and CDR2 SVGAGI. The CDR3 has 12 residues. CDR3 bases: TGTGCCAGCAGTAACAGGAACACTGAAGCTTTCTTT. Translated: CASSNRNTEAFF.

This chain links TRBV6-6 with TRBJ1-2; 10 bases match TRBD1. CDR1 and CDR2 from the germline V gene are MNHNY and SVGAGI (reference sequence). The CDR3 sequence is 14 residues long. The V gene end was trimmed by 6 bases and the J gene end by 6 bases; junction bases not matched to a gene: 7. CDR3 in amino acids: CASSYPGTGDGYTF. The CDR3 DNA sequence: TGTGCCAGCAGCTACCCCGGGACAGGGGATGGCTACACCTTC.

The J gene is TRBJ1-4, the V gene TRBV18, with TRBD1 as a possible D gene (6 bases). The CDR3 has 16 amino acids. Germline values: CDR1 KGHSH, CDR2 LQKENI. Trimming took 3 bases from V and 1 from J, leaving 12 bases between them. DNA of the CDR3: TGTGCCAGCTCACCGTCACAGGGTTTAACTAATGAAAAACTGTTTTTT. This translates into CASSPSQGLTNEKLFF.